This T cell receptor (beta chain) was profiled in a study of T cell clonotyping in hematopoietic cell transplantation (dated by TCRdb to about 2021). For the wider study: Pretransplant recipient samples were obtained after cytoreduction. A total of fewer than 150 blood samples were gathered in the study from roughly 40 consecutive transplant recipients along with their related donors. Recruitment of patients was conducted between 2015 and early 2017, and follow-up was continued until September 2020 or death.

According to the germline V gene, CDR1 reads SGHDT and CDR2 reads YYEEEE. V was cut back by 1 base and J by 0 bases, leaving a gap of 8 bases between them. Inclusive of the bounding cysteine and phenylalanine, the CDR3 is 14 residues long. Just the 42-base CDR3 DNA is kept, in frame starting at base 1. Summary of the overall study and its limitations: The sample size was limited, and CD4 and CD8 repertoire contributions could not be separated because cells were not sorted. After transplant, TCR diversity in recipients dropped, and pathologically expanded clonotypes climbed progressively between day 30 and day 180. Broader posttransplant TCR repertoire diversity was predicted by donor and pretransplant recipient Inverse Simpson Index values. Overlap with donor repertoires was found for only a small fraction of recipient repertoires, with over 95% found to appear de novo at the given depth.

The immunoSEQ assay, a bias-controlled multiplex PCR with V- and J-specific primers, was used to amplify TCR beta CDR3 regions from genomic DNA. In a second PCR step, a proprietary barcode and Illumina adapter sequences were attached to the CDR3 amplicons. CDR3 libraries were sequenced on an Illumina MiSeq instrument. The authors' analysis ran thus. Export and quality control were performed with immunoSEQ Analyzer 3.0, and downstream analyses were performed with R Bioconductor and Immunarch. Only productive rearrangements within the normalized downsampled data set were used in the calculation of repertoire metrics. Pathologically expanded clonotypes were defined as those larger than 5 templates in the normalized cohort. The Inverse Simpson Index was used to measure repertoire diversity. CMV-specificity analyses were carried out on the non-normalized data set to capture all clonotypes. TCRdb re-hosts the immuneACCESS table, in-frame sequences only. Its copies lack some clones; in the studies checked, an unresolved V gene accounts for under half of them, and the cause for the rest is not known. That table gives V, J and clone size, and the DNA gave D and trimming. The sample table holds about 41,000 clones, of which roughly 85% were seen once. The biggest ten clones account for 2.5% to 3% of the sample.

On this clone itself: The specificity of this receptor is unknown. Per-base qualities were not stored, and no clone one base away is much larger.

Sample time point, as interpreted from the label and publication: recipient sample about 28 days before transplant, after cytoreduction. Blood from recipients was drawn roughly 28 days before transplant, then again at days 30, 100 and 180 after transplant. Using Nuclei Lysis Solution, genomic DNA was extracted from unfractionated peripheral blood mononuclear cells that were either fresh or cryopreserved. The specimen was peripheral blood mononuclear cells, collected before stem cell transplant. The clonotype was recovered from a man between 60 and 75 years old with acute myeloid leukemia. Some clones in this sample may be carry-over from other donors' samples. The rearrangement combines TRBV5-6 with TRBJ2-7, with no reliable assignment of the D segment. The CDR3 reads CASSLSSVSYEQYF. The nucleotides are TGTGCCAGCAGCTTGTCCTCAGTCTCCTACGAGCAGTACTTC.